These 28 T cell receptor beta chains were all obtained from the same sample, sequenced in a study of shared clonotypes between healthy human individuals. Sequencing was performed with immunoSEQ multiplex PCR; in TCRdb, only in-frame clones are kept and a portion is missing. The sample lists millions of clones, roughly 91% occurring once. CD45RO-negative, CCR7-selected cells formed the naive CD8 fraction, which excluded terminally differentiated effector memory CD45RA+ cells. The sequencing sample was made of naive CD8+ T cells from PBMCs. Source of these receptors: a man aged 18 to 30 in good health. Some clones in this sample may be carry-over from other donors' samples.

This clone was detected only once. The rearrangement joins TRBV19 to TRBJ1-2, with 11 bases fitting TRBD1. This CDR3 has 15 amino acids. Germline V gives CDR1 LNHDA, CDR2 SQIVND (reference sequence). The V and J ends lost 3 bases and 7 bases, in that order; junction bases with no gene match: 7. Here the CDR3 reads CASSIRTGGSGGYTF. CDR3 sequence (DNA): TGTGCCAGTAGTATCCGGACAGGGGGCTCGGGTGGCTACACCTTC.

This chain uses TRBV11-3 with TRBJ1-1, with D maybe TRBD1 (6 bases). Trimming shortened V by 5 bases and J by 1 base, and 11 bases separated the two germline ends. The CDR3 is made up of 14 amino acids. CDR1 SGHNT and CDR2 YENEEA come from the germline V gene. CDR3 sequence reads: CASSPGAGNTEAFF. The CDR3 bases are TGTGCCAGCAGCCCGGGGGCCGGGAACACTGAAGCTTTCTTT.

The CDR3 DNA sequence: TGTGCCAGCGCTGTAACCCATCTCGCTGAAGCTTTCTTT. Translated, it gives CASAVTHLAEAFF. This chain uses TRBV27 with TRBJ1-1; D is undetermined. CDR3 length equals 13 residues. The germline gives CDR1 MNHEY, CDR2 SMNVEV (reference sequence). V dropped 8 bases and J dropped 6 bases, with 16 bases sitting between them.

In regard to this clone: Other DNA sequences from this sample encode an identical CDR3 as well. The CDR3 loop reads CASSLSPNYGYTF. The CDR3 coding sequence is TGTGCCAGCAGTTTATCCCCAAACTATGGCTACACCTTC. This rearrangement joins TRBV27 to TRBJ1-2; D is unresolved. Germline lookup yields CDR1 MNHEY and CDR2 SMNVEV (reference sequence). There are 13 residues in the CDR3. Trimming left V 0 bases short and J 2 bases short, with 4 bases between.

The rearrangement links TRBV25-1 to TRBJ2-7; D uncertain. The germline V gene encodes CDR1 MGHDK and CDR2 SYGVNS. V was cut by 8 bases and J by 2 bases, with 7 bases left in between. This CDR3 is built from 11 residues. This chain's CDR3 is CASGFPYEQYF. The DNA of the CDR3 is TGTGCCAGCGGGTTTCCCTACGAGCAGTACTTC.

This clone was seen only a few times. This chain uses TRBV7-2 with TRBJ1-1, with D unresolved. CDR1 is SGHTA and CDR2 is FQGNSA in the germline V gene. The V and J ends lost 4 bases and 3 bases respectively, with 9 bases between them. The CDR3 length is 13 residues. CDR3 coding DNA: TGTGCCAGCAGCTCCCCGGGGTACACTGAAGCTTTCTTT. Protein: CASSSPGYTEAFF.

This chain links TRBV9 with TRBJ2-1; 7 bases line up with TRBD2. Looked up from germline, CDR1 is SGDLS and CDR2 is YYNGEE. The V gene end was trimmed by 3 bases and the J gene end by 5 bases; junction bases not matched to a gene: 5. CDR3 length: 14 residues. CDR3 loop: CASSEGLPNNEQFF. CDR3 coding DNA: TGTGCCAGCAGCGAGGGACTACCTAACAATGAGCAGTTCTTC.

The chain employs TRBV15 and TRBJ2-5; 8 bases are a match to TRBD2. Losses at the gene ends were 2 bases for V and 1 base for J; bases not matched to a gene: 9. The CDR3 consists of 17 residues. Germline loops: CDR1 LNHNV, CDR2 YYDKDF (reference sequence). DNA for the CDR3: TGTGCCACCAGCAGATCGCTACGGGGGGGGATCCAAGAGACCCAGTACTTC. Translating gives CATSRSLRGGIQETQYF. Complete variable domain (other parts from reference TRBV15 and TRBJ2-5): DAMVIQNPRYQVTQFGKPVTLSCSQTLNHNVMYWYQQKSSQAPKLLFHYYDKDFNNEADTPDNFQSRRPNTSFCFLDIRSPGLGDTAMYLCATSRSLRGGIQETQYFGPGTRLLVL.

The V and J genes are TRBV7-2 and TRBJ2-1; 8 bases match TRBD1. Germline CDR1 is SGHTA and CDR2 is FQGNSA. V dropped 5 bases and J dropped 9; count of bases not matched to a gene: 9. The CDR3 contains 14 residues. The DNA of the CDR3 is TGTGCCAGCAGCCCCCGGACAGGGTTCGCTGAGCAGTTCTTC. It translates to CASSPRTGFAEQFF.

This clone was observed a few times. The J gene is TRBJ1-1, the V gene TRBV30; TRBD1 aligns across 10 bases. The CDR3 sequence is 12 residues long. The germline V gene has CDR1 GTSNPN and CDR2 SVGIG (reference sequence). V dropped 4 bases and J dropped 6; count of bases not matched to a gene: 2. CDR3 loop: CAWTGTGAEAFF. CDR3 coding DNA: TGTGCCTGGACAGGGACAGGGGCTGAAGCTTTCTTT.

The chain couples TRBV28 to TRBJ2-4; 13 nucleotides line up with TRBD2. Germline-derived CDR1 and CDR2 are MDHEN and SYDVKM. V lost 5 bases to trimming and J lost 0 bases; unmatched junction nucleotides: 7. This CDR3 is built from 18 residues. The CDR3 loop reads CASSLLAGGALAKNIQYF. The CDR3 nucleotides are TGTGCCAGCAGTCTACTAGCGGGGGGGGCACTAGCCAAAAACATTCAGTACTTC. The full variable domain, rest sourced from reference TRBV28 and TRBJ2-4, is DVKVTQSSRYLVKRTGEKVFLECVQDMDHENMFWYRQDPGLGLRLIYFSYDVKMKEKGDIPEGYSVSREKKERFSLILESASTNQTSMYLCASSLLAGGALAKNIQYFGAGTRLSVL.

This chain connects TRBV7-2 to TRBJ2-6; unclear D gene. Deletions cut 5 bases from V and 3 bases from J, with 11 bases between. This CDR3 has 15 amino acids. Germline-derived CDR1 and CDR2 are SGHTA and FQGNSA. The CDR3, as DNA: TGTGCCAGCAGCCACCAGGCGGTTGGGGCCAACGTCCTGACTTTC. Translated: CASSHQAVGANVLTF.

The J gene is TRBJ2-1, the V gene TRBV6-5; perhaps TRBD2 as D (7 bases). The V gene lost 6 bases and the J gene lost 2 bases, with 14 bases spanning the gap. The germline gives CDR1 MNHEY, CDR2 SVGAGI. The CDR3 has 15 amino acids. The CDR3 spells CASRSGTSAYNEQFF. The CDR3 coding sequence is TGTGCCAGCAGGAGCGGGACAAGTGCCTACAATGAGCAGTTCTTC.

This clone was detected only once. In DNA form, the CDR3 reads TGTGCTAGTGGGCGACAGGGGGACGATGGCTACACCTTC. Encoded protein: CASGRQGDDGYTF. This sequence joins TRBV12-5 and TRBJ1-2, with 9 bases fitting TRBD1. The CDR3 covers 13 residues. The V segment lost 6 bases and the J segment 6 bases; nucleotides outside the gene matches: 5. CDR1 and CDR2 from the germline V gene are LGHNT and FRNRAP.

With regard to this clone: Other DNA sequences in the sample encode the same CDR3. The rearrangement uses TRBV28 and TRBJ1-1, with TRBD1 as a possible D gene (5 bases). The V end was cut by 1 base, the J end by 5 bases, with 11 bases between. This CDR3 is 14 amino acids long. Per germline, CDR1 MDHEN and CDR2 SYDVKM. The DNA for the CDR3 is TGTGCCAGCAGTTTATCCGGGGGGAGGACTGAAGCTTTCTTT. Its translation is CASSLSGGRTEAFF.

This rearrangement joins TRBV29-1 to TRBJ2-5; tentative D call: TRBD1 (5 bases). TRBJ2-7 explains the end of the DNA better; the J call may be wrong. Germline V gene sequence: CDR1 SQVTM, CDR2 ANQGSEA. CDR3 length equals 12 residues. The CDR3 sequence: CSVLDRPYEQYF. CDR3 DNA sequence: TGCAGCGTCCTTGACAGACCCTACGAGCAGTACTTC.

DNA of the CDR3: TGTGCCAGCAGCTTAGCTGCGGGGGCCCGTTCCCTCGAGCAGTACTTC. Protein product: CASSLAAGARSLEQYF. The gene calls are TRBV11-2 and TRBJ2-7, with TRBD2 as a possible D gene (7 bases). CDR1 is SGHAT and CDR2 is FQNNGV in the germline V gene. The CDR3 runs 16 residues. Trimming left V 1 base short and J 6 bases short, with 19 bases between.

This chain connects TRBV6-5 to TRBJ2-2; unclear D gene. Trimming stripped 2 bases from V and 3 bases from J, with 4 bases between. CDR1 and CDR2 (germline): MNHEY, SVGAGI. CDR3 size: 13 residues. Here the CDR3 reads CASSYIYTGELFF. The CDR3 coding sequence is TGTGCCAGCAGTTACATTTACACCGGGGAGCTGTTTTTT.

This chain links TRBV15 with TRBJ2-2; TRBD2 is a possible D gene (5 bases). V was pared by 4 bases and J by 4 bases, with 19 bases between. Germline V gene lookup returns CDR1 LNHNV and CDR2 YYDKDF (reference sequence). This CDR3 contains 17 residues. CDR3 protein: CATSILPGNRITGELFF. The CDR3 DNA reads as TGTGCCACCAGCATTCTTCCCGGGAATCGGATCACCGGGGAGCTGTTTTTT.

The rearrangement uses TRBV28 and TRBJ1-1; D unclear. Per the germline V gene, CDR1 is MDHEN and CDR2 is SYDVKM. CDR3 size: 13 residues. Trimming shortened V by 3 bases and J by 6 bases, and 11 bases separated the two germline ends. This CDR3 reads CASSFTGIAEAFF. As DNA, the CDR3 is TGTGCCAGCAGTTTCACGGGAATCGCTGAAGCTTTCTTT. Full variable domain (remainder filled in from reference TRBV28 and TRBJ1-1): DVKVTQSSRYLVKRTGEKVFLECVQDMDHENMFWYRQDPGLGLRLIYFSYDVKMKEKGDIPEGYSVSREKKERFSLILESASTNQTSMYLCASSFTGIAEAFFGQGTRLTVV.

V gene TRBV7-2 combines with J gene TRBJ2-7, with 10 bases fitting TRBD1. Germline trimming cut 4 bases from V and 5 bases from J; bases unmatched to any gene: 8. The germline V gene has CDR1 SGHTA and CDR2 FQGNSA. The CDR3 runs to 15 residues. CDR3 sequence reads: CASSSWDRGPHEQYF. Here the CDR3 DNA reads TGTGCCAGCAGCTCGTGGGACAGGGGTCCCCACGAGCAGTACTTC.

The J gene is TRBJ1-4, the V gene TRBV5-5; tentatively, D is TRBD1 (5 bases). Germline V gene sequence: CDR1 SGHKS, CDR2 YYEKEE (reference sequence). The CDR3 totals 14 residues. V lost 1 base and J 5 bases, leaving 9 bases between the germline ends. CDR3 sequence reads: CASSLWGTNEKLFF. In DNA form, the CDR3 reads TGTGCCAGCAGCTTGTGGGGGACCAATGAAAAACTGTTTTTT.

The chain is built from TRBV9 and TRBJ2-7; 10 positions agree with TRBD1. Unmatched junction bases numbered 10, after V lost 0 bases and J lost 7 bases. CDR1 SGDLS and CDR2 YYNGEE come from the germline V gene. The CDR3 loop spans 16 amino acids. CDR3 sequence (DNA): TGTGCCAGCAGCGTAGTCGCGACAGGGGGCTTGGATGAGCAGTACTTC. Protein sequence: CASSVVATGGLDEQYF. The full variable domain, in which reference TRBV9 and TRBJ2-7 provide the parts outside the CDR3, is DSGVTQTPKHLITATGQRVTLRCSPRSGDLSVYWYQQSLDQGLQFLIQYYNGEERAKGNILERFSAQQFPDLHSELNLSSLELGDSALYFCASSVVATGGLDEQYFGPGTRLTVT.

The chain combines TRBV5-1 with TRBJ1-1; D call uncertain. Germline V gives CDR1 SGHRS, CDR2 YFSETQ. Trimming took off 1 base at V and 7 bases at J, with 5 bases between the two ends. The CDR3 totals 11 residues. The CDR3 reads CASSLNGEAFF. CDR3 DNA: TGCGCCAGCAGCTTGAACGGTGAAGCTTTCTTT.

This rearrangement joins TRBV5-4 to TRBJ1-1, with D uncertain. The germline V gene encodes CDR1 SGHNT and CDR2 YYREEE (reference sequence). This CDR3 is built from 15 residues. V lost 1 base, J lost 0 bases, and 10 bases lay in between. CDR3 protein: CASSLFGEMNTEAFF. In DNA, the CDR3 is TGTGCCAGCAGCTTGTTCGGGGAAATGAACACTGAAGCTTTCTTT.

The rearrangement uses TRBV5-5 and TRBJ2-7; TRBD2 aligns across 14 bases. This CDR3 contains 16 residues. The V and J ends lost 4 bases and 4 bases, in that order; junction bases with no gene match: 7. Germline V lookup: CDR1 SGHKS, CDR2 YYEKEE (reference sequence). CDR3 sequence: CASSPIGTSGSYEQYF. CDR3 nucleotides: TGTGCCAGCAGCCCAATCGGGACTAGCGGGAGTTACGAGCAGTACTTC. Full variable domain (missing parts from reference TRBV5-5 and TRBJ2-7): DAGVTQSPTHLIKTRGQQVTLRCSPISGHKSVSWYQQVLGQGPQFIFQYYEKEERGRGNFPDRFSARQFPNYSSELNVNALLLGDSALYLCASSPIGTSGSYEQYFGPGTRLTVT.

The CDR3 DNA follows: TGTGCCTGGAGTATTGGGACATTACCAACTAATGAAAAACTGTTTTTT. It yields the protein CAWSIGTLPTNEKLFF. This rearrangement joins TRBV30 to TRBJ1-4, with TRBD1 as a possible D gene (6 bases). The length of the CDR3 is 16 residues. Trimming took 2 bases from V and 0 from J, leaving 13 bases between them. Germline V gene data show CDR1 as GTSNPN and CDR2 as SVGIG (reference sequence).

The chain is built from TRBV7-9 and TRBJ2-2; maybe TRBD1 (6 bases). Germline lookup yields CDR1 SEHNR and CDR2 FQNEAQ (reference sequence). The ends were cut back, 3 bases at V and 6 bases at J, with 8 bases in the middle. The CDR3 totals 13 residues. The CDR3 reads CASSFYRAGELFF. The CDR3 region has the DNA TGTGCCAGCAGCTTCTACAGGGCCGGGGAGCTGTTTTTT.